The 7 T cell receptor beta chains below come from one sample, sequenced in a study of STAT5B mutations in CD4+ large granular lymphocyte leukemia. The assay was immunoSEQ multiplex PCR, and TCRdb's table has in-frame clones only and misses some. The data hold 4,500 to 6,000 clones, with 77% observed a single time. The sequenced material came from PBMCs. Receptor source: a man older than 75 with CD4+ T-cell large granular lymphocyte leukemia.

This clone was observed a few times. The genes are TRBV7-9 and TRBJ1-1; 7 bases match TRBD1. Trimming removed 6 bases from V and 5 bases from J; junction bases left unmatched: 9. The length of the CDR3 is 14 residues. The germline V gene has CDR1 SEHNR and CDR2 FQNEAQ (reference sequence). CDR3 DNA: TGTGCCAGCAGTTTTACAGGGGTAGGGACTGAAGCTTTCTTT. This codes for CASSFTGVGTEAFF.

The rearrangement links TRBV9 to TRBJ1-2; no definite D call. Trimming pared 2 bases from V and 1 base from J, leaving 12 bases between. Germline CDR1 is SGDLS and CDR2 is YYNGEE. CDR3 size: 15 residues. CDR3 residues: CASSVGVLYNYGYTF. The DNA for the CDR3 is TGTGCCAGCAGCGTTGGGGTGCTGTATAACTATGGCTACACCTTC. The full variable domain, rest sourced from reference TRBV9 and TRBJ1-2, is DSGVTQTPKHLITATGQRVTLRCSPRSGDLSVYWYQQSLDQGLQFLIQYYNGEERAKGNILERFSAQQFPDLHSELNLSSLELGDSALYFCASSVGVLYNYGYTFGSGTRLTVV.

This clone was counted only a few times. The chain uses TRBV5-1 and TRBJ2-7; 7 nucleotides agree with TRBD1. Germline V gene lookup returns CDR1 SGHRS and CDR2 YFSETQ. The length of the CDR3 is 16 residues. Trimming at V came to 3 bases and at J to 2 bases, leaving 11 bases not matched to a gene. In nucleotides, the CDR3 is TGCGCCAGCAGCTATCCTCCGGGACAGACCCCCTACGAGCAGTACTTC. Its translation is CASSYPPGQTPYEQYF.

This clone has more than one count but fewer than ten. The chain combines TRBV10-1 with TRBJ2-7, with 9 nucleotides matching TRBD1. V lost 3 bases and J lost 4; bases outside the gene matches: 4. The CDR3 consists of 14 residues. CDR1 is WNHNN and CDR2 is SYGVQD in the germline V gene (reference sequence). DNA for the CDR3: TGCGCCAGCAGTGATCCCGGGACAGGGTACGAGCAGTACTTC. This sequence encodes CASSDPGTGYEQYF.

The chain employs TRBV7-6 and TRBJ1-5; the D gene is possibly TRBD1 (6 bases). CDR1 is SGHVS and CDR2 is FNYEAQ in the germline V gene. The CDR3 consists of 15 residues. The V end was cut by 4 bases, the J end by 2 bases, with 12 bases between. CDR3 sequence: CASSSPGVGNQPQHF. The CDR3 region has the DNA TGTGCCAGCAGCTCCCCAGGGGTAGGCAATCAGCCCCAGCATTTT.

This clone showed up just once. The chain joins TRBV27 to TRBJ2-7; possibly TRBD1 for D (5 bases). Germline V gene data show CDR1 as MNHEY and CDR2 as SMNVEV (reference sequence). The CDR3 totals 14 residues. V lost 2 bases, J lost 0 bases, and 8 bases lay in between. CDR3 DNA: TGTGCCAGCAGTTTAGGCAGGGACTCCTACGAGCAGTACTTC. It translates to CASSLGRDSYEQYF.

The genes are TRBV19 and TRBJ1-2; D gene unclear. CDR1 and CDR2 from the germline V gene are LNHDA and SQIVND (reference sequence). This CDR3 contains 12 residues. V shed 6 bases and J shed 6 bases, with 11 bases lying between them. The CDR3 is CASRKGLDGYTF. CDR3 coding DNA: TGTGCCAGTAGAAAGGGCCTGGATGGCTACACCTTC.